Described below is a single TCR beta chain sequence and its context. No antigen is known for it. This specimen belongs to a study of graft-versus-host responses after intestinal transplantation. Turning to the study itself: Transplants were multivisceral, liver-intestinal, or isolated intestinal.

The V and J ends lost 4 bases and 7 bases, in that order; junction bases with no gene match: 10. Germline CDR1 reads SGHKS; CDR2 reads YYEKEE (reference sequence). This CDR3 is 15 amino acids long. Measured with immunoSEQ multiplex PCR; TCRdb has only the in-frame clones, and not every one. Here the sample spans around 67,000 clones, roughly 90% being singletons. General study results and limits: GvH clones detected in recipient marrow included some appearing first in ileum or blood. Circulating GvH clones peaking coincided with falling HvG clones soon after transplant.

This chain joins TRBV5-5 and TRBJ1-5; 8 bases agree with TRBD1. The origin of this receptor is a human donor who was the organ donor for an intestinal transplant. The sequences come from unstimulated CD8+ T cells sorted from spleen or lymph node cells, collected before transplant. The CDR3: CASSPLGQGGQPQHF. In DNA form, the CDR3 reads TGTGCCAGCAGCCCCCTCGGACAGGGCGGACAGCCCCAGCATTTT.